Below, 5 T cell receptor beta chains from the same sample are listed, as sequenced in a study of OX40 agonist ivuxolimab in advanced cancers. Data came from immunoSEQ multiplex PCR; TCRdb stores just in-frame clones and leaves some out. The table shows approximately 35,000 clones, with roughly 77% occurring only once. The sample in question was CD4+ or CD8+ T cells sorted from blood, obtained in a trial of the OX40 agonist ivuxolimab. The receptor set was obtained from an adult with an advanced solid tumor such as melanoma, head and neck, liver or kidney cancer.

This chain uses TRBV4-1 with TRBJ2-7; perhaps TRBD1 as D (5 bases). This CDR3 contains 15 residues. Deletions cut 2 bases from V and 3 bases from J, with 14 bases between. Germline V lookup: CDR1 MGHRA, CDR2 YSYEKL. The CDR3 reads CASSQTSQGDYEQYF. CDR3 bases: TGCGCCAGCAGCCAAACGTCCCAGGGTGACTACGAGCAGTACTTC.

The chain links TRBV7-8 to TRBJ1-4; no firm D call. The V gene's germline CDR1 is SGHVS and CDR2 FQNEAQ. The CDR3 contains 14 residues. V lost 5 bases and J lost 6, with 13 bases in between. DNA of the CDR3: TGTGCCAGCAGCCCACGCAGAGGCTATGAAAAACTGTTTTTT. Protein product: CASSPRRGYEKLFF.

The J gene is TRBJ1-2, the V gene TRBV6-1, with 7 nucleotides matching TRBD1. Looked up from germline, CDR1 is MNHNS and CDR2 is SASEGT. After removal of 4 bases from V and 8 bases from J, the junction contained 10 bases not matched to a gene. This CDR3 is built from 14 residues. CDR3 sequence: CASSGLDRLSGYTF. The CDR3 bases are TGTGCCAGCAGTGGGTTGGACAGGCTGTCCGGCTACACCTTC.

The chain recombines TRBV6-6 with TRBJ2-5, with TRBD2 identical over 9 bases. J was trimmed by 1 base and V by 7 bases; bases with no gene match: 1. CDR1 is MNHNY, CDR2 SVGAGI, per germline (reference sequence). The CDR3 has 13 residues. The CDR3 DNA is TGTGCCAGCATTAGCGGGGGCCAAGAGACCCAGTACTTC. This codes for CASISGGQETQYF.

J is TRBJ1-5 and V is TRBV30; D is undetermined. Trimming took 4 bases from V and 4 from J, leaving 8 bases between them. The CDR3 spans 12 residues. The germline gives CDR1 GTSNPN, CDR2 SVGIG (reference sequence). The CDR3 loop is CAWNDGNQPQHF. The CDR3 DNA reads TGTGCCTGGAATGACGGTAATCAGCCCCAGCATTTT.